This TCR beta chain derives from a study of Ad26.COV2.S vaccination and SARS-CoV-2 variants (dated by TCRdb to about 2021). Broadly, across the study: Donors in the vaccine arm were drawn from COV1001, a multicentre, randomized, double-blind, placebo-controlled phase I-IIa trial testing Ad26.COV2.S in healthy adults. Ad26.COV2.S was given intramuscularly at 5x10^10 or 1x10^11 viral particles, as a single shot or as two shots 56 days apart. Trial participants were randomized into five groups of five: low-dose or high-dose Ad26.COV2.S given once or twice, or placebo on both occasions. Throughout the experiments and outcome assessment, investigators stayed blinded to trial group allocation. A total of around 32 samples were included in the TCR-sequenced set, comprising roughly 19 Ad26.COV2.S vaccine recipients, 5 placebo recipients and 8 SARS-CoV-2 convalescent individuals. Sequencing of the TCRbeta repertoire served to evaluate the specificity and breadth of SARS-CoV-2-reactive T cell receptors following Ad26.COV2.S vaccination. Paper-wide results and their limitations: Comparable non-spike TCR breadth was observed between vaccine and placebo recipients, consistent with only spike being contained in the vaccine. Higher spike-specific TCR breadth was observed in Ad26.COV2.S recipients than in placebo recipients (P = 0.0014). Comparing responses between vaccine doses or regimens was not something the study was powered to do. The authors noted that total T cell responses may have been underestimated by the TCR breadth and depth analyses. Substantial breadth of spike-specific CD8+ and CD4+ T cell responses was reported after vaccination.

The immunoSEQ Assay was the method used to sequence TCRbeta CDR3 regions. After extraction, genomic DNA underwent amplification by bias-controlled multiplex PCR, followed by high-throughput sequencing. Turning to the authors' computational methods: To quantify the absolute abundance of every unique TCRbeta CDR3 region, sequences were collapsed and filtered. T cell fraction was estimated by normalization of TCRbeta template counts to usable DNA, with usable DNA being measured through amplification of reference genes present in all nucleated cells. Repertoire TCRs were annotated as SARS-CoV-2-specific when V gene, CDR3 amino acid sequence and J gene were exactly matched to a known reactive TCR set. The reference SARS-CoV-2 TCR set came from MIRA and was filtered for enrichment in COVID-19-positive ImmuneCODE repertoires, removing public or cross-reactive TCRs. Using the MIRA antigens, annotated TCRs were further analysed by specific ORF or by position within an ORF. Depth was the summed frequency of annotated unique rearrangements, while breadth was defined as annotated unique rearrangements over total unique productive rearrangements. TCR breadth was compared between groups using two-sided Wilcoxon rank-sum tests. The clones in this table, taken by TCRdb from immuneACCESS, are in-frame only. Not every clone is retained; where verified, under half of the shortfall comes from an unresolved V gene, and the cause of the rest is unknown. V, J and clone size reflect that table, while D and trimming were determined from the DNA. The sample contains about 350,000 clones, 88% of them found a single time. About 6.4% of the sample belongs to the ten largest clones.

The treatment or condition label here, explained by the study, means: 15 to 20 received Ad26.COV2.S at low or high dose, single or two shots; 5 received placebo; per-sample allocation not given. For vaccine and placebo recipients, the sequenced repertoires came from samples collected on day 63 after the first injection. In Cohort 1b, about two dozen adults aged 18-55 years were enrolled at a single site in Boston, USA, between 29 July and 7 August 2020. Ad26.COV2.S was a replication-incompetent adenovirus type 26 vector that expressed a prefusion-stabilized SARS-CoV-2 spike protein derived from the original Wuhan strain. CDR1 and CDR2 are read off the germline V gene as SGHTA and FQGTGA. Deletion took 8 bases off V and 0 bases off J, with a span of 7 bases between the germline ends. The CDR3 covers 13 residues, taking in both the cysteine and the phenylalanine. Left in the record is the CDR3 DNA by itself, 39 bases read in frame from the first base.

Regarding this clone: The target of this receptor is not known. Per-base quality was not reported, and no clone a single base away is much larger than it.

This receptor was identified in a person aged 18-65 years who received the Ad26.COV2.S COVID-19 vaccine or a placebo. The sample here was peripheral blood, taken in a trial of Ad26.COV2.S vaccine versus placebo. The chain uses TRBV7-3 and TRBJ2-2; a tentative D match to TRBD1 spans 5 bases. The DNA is TGTGCCAGCGGGGCCTCGAACACCGGGGAGCTGTTTTTT. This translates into CASGASNTGELFF.